The 23 T cell receptor beta chains below come from one sample, sequenced in a study of shared clonotypes between healthy human individuals. CD45RO-negative CD8 cells positively selected for CCR7 made up the naive population, which excluded terminally differentiated effector memory CD45RA+ cells. Assay used: immunoSEQ multiplex PCR; TCRdb lists only in-frame clones, some missing. The sample yields about 1,800,000 clones, about 95% seen once. The sequenced material came from naive CD8+ T cells sorted from blood. These receptors originate from a man between 18 and 35 years old in good health.

The chain employs TRBV6-6 and TRBJ2-1; D might be TRBD1 (6 bases). Trimming shortened V by 8 bases and J by 0 bases, and 14 bases separated the two germline ends. Germline lookup yields CDR1 MNHNY and CDR2 SVGAGI (reference sequence). The CDR3 contains 15 residues. CDR3 bases: TGTGCCAGCGTCGGGACACCGAGCTCCTACAATGAGCAGTTCTTC. It codes for CASVGTPSSYNEQFF.

The chain uses TRBV7-9 and TRBJ2-7; perhaps TRBD1 as D (5 bases). Germline V gene data show CDR1 as SEHNR and CDR2 as FQNEAQ (reference sequence). The CDR3 contains 13 residues. The germline V and J ends were trimmed by 2 bases and 5 bases, with 10 bases remaining between them. CDR3: CASSLTTVDEQYF. For the CDR3, the DNA is TGTGCCAGCAGCTTAACGACAGTCGACGAGCAGTACTTC.

This sequence joins TRBV4-1 and TRBJ2-5, with TRBD1 matching 8 bases. The CDR3 covers 14 residues. The junction had 4 bases not matched to a gene; V was cut back by 2 bases and J by 5 bases. Germline assignment: CDR1 MGHRA and CDR2 YSYEKL. CDR3 DNA: TGCGCCAGCAGCCAACAGGGGGCTGGGGAGACCCAGTACTTC. This codes for CASSQQGAGETQYF.

This chain links TRBV6-5 with TRBJ1-2; 7 bases line up with TRBD1. The CDR3 is made up of 14 amino acids. Trimming at V came to 4 bases and at J to 1 base, leaving 3 bases not matched to a gene. Per germline, CDR1 MNHEY and CDR2 SVGAGI. CDR3 residues: CASSFGQVNYGYTF. The CDR3 DNA reads TGTGCCAGCAGTTTTGGACAGGTTAACTATGGCTACACCTTC.

The V call is TRBV6-1, the J call TRBJ2-7, with 8 bases matching TRBD1. Germline V gives CDR1 MNHNS, CDR2 SASEGT. The V and J ends lost 4 bases and 3 bases, in that order; junction bases with no gene match: 5. This CDR3 contains 14 residues. The CDR3: CASSGQGSVYEQYF. CDR3 nucleotide sequence: TGTGCCAGCAGTGGACAGGGGTCCGTCTACGAGCAGTACTTC.

The chain links TRBV19 to TRBJ2-7; D gene uncertain. Deletions cut 7 bases from V and 1 base from J, with 14 bases between. The CDR3 has 14 amino acids. Germline CDR1 is LNHDA and CDR2 is SQIVND (reference sequence). The DNA of the CDR3 is TGTGCCAGTACCCTCTCAGACGGTTCCTACGAGCAGTACTTC. It encodes CASTLSDGSYEQYF. The full variable domain, completed using reference TRBV19 and TRBJ2-7, is DGGITQSPKYLFRKEGQNVTLSCEQNLNHDAMYWYRQDPGQGLRLIYYSQIVNDFQKGDIAEGYSVSREKKESFPLTVTSAQKNPTAFYLCASTLSDGSYEQYFGPGTRLTVT.

The chain links TRBV9 to TRBJ1-6; tentative D call: TRBD1 (5 bases). CDR1 SGDLS and CDR2 YYNGEE come from the germline V gene. V gave up 0 bases and J gave up 11 bases, with 9 bases separating them. This CDR3 comprises 13 residues. CDR3 sequence: CASSVEGAPPLHF. In DNA form, the CDR3 reads TGTGCCAGCAGCGTAGAAGGGGCCCCACCCCTCCACTTT.

The chain links TRBV6-5 to TRBJ2-7; 9 nucleotides align to TRBD1. The CDR3 extends over 15 amino acids. Germline CDR1 reads MNHEY; CDR2 reads SVGAGI. V was clipped by 0 bases and J by 4 bases; unmatched bases: 4. The CDR3: CASSYSGTGRYEQYF. As DNA, the CDR3 is TGTGCCAGCAGTTACTCCGGGACAGGGAGGTACGAGCAGTACTTC.

Note on this clone: The same CDR3 also results from other DNA sequences found in this sample. V and J are TRBV27 and TRBJ2-3; the match to TRBD2 covers 8 bases. Germline V gene lookup returns CDR1 MNHEY and CDR2 SMNVEV (reference sequence). The V segment lost 3 bases and the J segment 5 bases; nucleotides outside the gene matches: 1. The CDR3 consists of 13 residues. CDR3 coding DNA: TGTGCCAGCAGTTTGCTAGCGGGAGATACGCAGTATTTT. Translating it yields CASSLLAGDTQYF.

The chain combines TRBV29-1 with TRBJ1-2, with 11 bases aligning to TRBD1. Germline trimming cut 2 bases from V and 4 bases from J; bases unmatched to any gene: 6. The CDR3 contains 15 residues. CDR1 is SQVTM and CDR2 is ANQGSEA in the germline V gene. CDR3 residues: CSVEWTGGPIYGYTF. The CDR3 DNA is TGCAGCGTTGAATGGACAGGGGGCCCTATCTATGGCTACACCTTC. Complete variable domain (other parts from reference TRBV29-1 and TRBJ1-2): SAVISQKPSRDICQRGTSLTIQCQVDSQVTMMFWYRQQPGQSLTLIATANQGSEATYESGFVIDKFPISRPNLTFSTLTVSNMSPEDSSIYLCSVEWTGGPIYGYTFGSGTRLTVV.

The V call is TRBV4-1, the J call TRBJ1-6; weak D call: TRBD1 (6 bases). This CDR3 spans 14 amino acids. The V gene's germline CDR1 is MGHRA and CDR2 YSYEKL. V shed 4 bases and J shed 7 bases, with 11 bases lying between them. In DNA form, the CDR3 reads TGCGCCAGCAGCCCGCGGACAGCAAATTCACCCCTCCACTTT. Translation: CASSPRTANSPLHF.

This chain joins TRBV4-1 and TRBJ2-7; 15 nucleotides align to TRBD2. This CDR3 has 16 residues. In germline, CDR1 is MGHRA, CDR2 YSYEKL. The V gene end was trimmed by 5 bases and the J gene end by 4 bases; junction bases not matched to a gene: 6. The CDR3, as DNA: TGCGCCAGCAGCTTACTCGGGACTAGCGGGAGGTACGAGCAGTACTTC. It is translated as CASSLLGTSGRYEQYF.

A note on this clone: This sample also contains other DNA sequences that code for the same CDR3. V is TRBV9 and J is TRBJ2-1, with D tentatively TRBD1 (6 bases). The CDR3 has 11 residues. Germline V gene lookup returns CDR1 SGDLS and CDR2 YYNGEE. V dropped 3 bases and J dropped 8 bases, with 6 bases sitting between them. The CDR3 DNA follows: TGTGCCAGCAGCGAGGGGGATGAGCAGTTCTTC. Protein product: CASSEGDEQFF.

A word on this clone: Within the sample, other DNA sequences also encode this same CDR3. The J gene is TRBJ2-7, the V gene TRBV7-9; D is perhaps TRBD1 (6 bases). The V end lost 4 bases, the J end lost 4 bases, and 14 bases lay between the germline ends. Looked up from germline, CDR1 is SEHNR and CDR2 is FQNEAQ (reference sequence). This CDR3 comprises 14 residues. As DNA, the CDR3 is TGTGCCAGCAGCTCACCCCGGCAGGGGTACGAGCAGTACTTC. Its translation is CASSSPRQGYEQYF.

The J gene is TRBJ1-1, the V gene TRBV5-4, with D possibly TRBD1 on 6 matching bases. V was clipped by 6 bases and J by 4 bases, with 16 bases between them. The CDR3 loop spans 14 amino acids. Per germline, CDR1 SGHNT and CDR2 YYREEE (reference sequence). Written as DNA, the CDR3 is TGTGCCAGCACCCACCAGGGGCATAGCACTGAAGCTTTCTTT. This encodes CASTHQGHSTEAFF. Based on the CDR3 plus reference TRBV5-4 and TRBJ1-1, the full variable domain is ETGVTQSPTHLIKTRGQQVTLRCSSQSGHNTVSWYQQALGQGPQFIFQYYREEENGRGNFPPRFSGLQFPNYSSELNVNALELDDSALYLCASTHQGHSTEAFFGQGTRLTVV.

J is TRBJ1-1 and V is TRBV9, with D unresolved. This CDR3 has 16 amino acids. Trimming took 0 bases from V and 2 from J, leaving 14 bases between them. Per germline, CDR1 SGDLS and CDR2 YYNGEE. In nucleotides, the CDR3 is TGTGCCAGCAGCGTAGATGACGGGCTCCAAAACACTGAAGCTTTCTTT. This encodes CASSVDDGLQNTEAFF.

With regard to this clone: Within the sample, other DNA sequences also encode this same CDR3. CDR3 sequence (DNA): TGTGCCAGCAGTTTTGGAGGGACAGCCTACGAGCAGTACTTC. Protein sequence: CASSFGGTAYEQYF. The chain carries TRBV27 and TRBJ2-7; possibly TRBD1 for D (7 bases). With 3 bases removed from V and 2 bases from J, the gap between germline ends came to 11 bases. This CDR3 has 14 residues. CDR1 and CDR2 from the germline V gene are MNHEY and SMNVEV (reference sequence).

This chain connects TRBV4-1 to TRBJ1-1; D is possibly TRBD1 (6 bases). V was shortened by 0 bases and J by 1 base, with 15 bases between the two germline ends. Germline lookup yields CDR1 MGHRA and CDR2 YSYEKL. This CDR3 is built from 17 residues. In DNA form, the CDR3 reads TGCGCCAGCAGCCAAGACCCATCGGGACACTCGAACACTGAAGCTTTCTTT. Translating gives CASSQDPSGHSNTEAFF.

This chain uses TRBV2 with TRBJ2-1, with 8 bases matching TRBD2. Germline assignment: CDR1 SNHLY and CDR2 FYNNEI. After removal of 0 bases from V and 4 bases from J, the junction contained 5 bases not matched to a gene. This CDR3 region has 16 residues. The CDR3 bases are TGTGCCAGCAGTGAAGCTGGGACTAGTAAGTACAATGAGCAGTTCTTC. Its translation: CASSEAGTSKYNEQFF.

This clone was detected a few times. The same CDR3 can be traced to other DNA sequences in this sample. The gene calls are TRBV19 and TRBJ2-5, with no clear D. The V and J ends lost 0 bases and 3 bases respectively, with 5 bases between them. CDR1 is LNHDA and CDR2 is SQIVND in the germline V gene (reference sequence). This CDR3 contains 13 residues. Here the CDR3 reads CASSIDGEETQYF. The CDR3 DNA is TGTGCCAGTAGTATAGACGGAGAAGAGACCCAGTACTTC.

The gene calls are TRBV19 and TRBJ1-1; tentative D call: TRBD1 (5 bases). V dropped 3 bases and J dropped 8 bases, with 10 bases sitting between them. Germline-derived CDR1 and CDR2 are LNHDA and SQIVND (reference sequence). The CDR3 has 12 amino acids. The CDR3 DNA reads TGTGCCAGTAGTATTTTAGCAGGGGAAGCTTTCTTT. It codes for CASSILAGEAFF.

The chain is built from TRBV29-1 and TRBJ2-6, with unresolved D. The germline V and J ends were trimmed by 5 bases and 0 bases, with 5 bases remaining between them. Germline V gene lookup returns CDR1 SQVTM and CDR2 ANQGSEA. CDR3 size: 13 residues. The CDR3 DNA sequence: TGCAGCGTTTATTACTCTGGGGCCAACGTCCTGACTTTC. The encoded protein is CSVYYSGANVLTF.

V usage is TRBV27 and J usage is TRBJ1-5; tentative D call: TRBD1 (6 bases). CDR1 is MNHEY and CDR2 is SMNVEV in the germline V gene (reference sequence). Trimming took 1 base from V and 9 from J, leaving 10 bases between them. The CDR3 covers 13 residues. CDR3 region: CASSLLGDMPQHF. CDR3 bases: TGTGCCAGCAGTTTATTGGGGGACATGCCCCAGCATTTT.